This TCR beta chain was captured by sequencing in a study of control samples from healthy donors and cancer patients. Trimming cost V 7 bases and J 6 bases, with 22 bases left between them. This CDR3 has 15 residues. Germline V lookup: CDR1 GTSNPN, CDR2 SVGIG (reference sequence). Produced via immunoSEQ multiplex PCR; TCRdb's table is partial and in-frame only. This repertoire shows about 190,000 clones, over 85% found once; its top ten account for over 1.1%. This clone was seen more than once but under ten times. The sequence came from a man aged 18 to 29 in good health. The sequenced sample was blood. The chain couples TRBV30 to TRBJ1-5; D is unresolved. CDR3 protein: CAYQIDVGMSQPQHF. CDR3 sequence (DNA): TGTGCCTACCAGATTGATGTGGGTATGAGTCAGCCCCAGCATTTT.